This T cell receptor (beta chain) was identified during a study of blood T cell repertoires in COVID-19. Study-wide background: The United States, Italy and Spain were the sources of the acute and convalescent COVID-19 samples. Sources were T cells, B-cell-depleted T cells, or PBMCs; the material itself was cDNA or gDNA.

The authors' processing: Cell counts per sample came from amplifying reference gene primers. Clones were sequenced by immunoSEQ multiplex PCR, and TCRdb holds only the in-frame ones, with some missing. That table furnishes V, J and clone size, whereas the DNA furnished D and trimming. The sample shows roughly 80,000 clones, around 83% of them seen only once. The CDR3 spans 15 residues. Trimming cost V 4 bases and J 6 bases, with 21 bases left between them. Germline-derived CDR1 and CDR2 are SQVTM and ANQGSEA. The table lists this clone with a few counts. The clonotype comes from a woman in her sixties or seventies with acute or convalescent COVID-19. What was sequenced was peripheral blood. The chain combines TRBV29-1 with TRBJ1-1; D might be TRBD1 (6 bases). This chain's CDR3 is CSVAGGAGRASEAFF. CDR3 nucleotides: TGCAGCGTTGCGGGGGGCGCTGGCCGTGCTTCTGAAGCTTTCTTT.